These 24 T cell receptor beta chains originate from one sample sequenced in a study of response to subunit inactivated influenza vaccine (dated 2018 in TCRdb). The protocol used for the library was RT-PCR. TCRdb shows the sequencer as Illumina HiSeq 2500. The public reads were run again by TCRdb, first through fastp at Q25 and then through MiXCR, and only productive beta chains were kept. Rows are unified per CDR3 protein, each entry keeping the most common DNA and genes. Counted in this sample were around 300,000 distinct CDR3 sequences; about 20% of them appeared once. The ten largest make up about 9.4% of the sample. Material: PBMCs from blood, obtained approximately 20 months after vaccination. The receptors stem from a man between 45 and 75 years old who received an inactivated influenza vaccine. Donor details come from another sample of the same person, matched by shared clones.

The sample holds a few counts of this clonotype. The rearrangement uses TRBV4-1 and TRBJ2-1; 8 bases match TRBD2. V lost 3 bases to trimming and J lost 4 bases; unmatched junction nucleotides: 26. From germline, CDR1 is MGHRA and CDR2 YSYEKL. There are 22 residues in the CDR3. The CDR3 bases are TGCGCCAGCAGCCAGGGTGTCCGGTACGGGGGGGCAGGGAACTTAATATACAATGAGCAGTTCTTC. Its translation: CASSQGVRYGGAGNLIYNEQFF.

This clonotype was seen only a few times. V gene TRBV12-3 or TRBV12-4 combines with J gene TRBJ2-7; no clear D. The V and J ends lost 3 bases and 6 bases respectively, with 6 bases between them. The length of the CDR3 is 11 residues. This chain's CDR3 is CASSLESEQYF. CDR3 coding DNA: TGTGCCAGCAGTTTGGAGTCCGAGCAGTACTTC.

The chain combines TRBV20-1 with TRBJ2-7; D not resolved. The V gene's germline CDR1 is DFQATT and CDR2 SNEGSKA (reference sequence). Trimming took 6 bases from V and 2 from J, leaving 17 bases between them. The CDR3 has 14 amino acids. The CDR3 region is CSASDKGITYEQYF. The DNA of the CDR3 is TGCAGTGCATCAGACAAGGGAATTACCTACGAGCAGTACTTC.

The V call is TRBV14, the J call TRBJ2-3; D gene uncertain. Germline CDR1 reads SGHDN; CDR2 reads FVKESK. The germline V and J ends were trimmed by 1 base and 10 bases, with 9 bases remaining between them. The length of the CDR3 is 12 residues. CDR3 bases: TGTGCCAGCAGCCAAGTGAGGACCCCGCAGTATTTT. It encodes CASSQVRTPQYF. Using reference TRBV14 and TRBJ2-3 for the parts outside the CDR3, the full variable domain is EAGVTQFPSHSVIEKGQTVTLRCDPISGHDNLYWYRRVMGKEIKFLLHFVKESKQDESGMPNNRFLAERTGGTYSTLKVQPAELEDSGVYFCASSQVRTPQYFGPGTRLTVL.

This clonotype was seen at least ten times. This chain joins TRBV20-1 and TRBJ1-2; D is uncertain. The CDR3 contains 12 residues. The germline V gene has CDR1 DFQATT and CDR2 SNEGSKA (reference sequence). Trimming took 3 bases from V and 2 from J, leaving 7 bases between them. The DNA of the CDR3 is TGCAGTGCTAGGCAACGGAACTATGGCTACACCTTC. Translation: CSARQRNYGYTF.

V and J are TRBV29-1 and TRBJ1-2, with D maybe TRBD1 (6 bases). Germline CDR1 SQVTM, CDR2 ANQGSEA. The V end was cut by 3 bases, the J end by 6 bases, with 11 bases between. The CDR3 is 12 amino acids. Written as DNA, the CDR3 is TGCAGCGTTGATTCCGGGGGCCATGGCTACACCTTC. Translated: CSVDSGGHGYTF.

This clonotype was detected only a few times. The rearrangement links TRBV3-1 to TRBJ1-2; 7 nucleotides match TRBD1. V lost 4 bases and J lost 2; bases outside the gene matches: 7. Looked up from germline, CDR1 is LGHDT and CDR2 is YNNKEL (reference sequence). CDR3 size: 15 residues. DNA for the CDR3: TGTGCCAGCAGCCGGATTTCGACAGGGAACTATGGCTACACCTTC. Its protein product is CASSRISTGNYGYTF.

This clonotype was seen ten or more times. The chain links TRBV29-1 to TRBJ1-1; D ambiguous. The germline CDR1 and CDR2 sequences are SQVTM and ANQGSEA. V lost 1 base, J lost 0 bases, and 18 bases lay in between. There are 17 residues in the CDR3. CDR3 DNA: TGCAGCGTTGAAGCCTTGAGGACCGACTCTATGAACACTGAAGCTTTCTTT. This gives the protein CSVEALRTDSMNTEAFF.

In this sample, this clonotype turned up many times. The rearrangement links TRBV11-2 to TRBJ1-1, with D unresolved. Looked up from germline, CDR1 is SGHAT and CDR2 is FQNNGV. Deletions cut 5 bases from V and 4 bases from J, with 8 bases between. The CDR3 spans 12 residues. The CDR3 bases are TGTGCCAGCAGCCCCCGGGGCACTGAAGCTTTCTTT. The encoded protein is CASSPRGTEAFF.

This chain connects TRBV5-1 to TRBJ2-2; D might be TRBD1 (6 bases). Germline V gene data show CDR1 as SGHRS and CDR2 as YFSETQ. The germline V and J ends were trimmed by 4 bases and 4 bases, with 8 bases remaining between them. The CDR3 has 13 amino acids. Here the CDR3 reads CASSRGGTGELFF. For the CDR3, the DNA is TGCGCCAGCAGCAGAGGGGGCACCGGGGAGCTGTTTTTT.

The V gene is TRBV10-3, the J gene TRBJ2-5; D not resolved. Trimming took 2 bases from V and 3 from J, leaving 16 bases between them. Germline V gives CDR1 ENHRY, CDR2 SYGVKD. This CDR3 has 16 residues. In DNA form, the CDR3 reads TGTGCCATCAGTGAGGAGGTAGTCCCTTTAGAAGAGACCCAGTACTTC. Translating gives CAISEEVVPLEETQYF.

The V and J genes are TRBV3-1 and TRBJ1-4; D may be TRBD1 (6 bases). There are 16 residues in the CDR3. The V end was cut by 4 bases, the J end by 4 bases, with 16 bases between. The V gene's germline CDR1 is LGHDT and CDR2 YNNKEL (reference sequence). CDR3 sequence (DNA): TGTGCCAGCAGCCCCCTGGGGGGCCGGGGTAATGAAAAACTGTTTTTT. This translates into CASSPLGGRGNEKLFF.

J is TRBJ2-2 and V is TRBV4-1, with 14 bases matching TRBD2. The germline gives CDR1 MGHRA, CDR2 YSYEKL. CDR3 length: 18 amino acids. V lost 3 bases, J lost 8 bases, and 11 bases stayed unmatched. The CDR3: CASSHRATSGGARGELFF. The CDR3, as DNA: TGCGCCAGCAGCCATCGGGCGACTAGCGGGGGGGCTCGTGGGGAGCTGTTTTTT.

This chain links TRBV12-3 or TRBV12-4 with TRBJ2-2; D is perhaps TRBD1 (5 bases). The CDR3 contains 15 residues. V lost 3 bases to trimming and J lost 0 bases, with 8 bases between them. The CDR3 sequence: CASSFWGSNTGELFF. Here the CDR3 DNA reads TGTGCCAGCAGTTTTTGGGGCTCGAACACCGGGGAGCTGTTTTTT.

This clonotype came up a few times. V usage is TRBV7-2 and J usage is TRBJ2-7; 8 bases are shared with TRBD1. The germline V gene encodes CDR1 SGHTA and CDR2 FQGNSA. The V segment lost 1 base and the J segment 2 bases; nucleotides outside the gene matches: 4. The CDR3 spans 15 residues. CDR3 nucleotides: TGTGCCAGCAGCTTAGAGTGGACAGGGACCTACGAGCAGTACTTC. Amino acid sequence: CASSLEWTGTYEQYF.

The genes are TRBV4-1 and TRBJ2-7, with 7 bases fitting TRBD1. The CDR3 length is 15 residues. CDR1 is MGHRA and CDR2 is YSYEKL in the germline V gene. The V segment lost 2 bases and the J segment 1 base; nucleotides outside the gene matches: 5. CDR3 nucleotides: TGCGCCAGCAGCCAACCTTCGACAGGGTCCTACGAGCAGTACTTC. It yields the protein CASSQPSTGSYEQYF.

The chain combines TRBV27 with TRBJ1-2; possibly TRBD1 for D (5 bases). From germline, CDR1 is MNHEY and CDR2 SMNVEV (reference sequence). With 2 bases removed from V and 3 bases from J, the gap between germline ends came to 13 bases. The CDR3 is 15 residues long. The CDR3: CASSLLAGLDYGYTF. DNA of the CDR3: TGTGCCAGCAGTTTACTCGCAGGGCTGGACTATGGCTACACCTTC.

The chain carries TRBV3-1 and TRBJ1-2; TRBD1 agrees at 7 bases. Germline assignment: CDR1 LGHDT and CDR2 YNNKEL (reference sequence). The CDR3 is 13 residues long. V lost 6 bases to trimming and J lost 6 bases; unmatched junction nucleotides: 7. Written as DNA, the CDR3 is TGTGCCAGCAGGACCAGGGGGATGGATGGCTACACCTTC. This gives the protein CASRTRGMDGYTF.

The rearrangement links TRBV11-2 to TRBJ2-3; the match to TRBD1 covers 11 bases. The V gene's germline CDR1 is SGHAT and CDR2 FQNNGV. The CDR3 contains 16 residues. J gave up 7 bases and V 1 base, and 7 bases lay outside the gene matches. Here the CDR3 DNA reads TGTGCCAGCAGCTTAGCTTGGGACAGGGGGATCAATACGCAGTATTTT. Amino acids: CASSLAWDRGINTQYF.

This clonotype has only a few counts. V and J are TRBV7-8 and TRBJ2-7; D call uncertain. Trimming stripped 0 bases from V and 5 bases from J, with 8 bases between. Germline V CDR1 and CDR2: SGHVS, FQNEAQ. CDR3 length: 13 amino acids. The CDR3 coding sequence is TGTGCCAGCAGCTTAGCCCCTCGGGACGAGCAGTACTTC. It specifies CASSLAPRDEQYF.

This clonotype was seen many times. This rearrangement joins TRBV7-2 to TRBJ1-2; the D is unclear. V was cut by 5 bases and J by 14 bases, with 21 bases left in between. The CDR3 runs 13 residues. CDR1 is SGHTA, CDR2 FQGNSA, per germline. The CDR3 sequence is CASSPRQGRFPTF. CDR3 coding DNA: TGTGCCAGCAGCCCAAGACAAGGACGGTTCCCTACCTTC.

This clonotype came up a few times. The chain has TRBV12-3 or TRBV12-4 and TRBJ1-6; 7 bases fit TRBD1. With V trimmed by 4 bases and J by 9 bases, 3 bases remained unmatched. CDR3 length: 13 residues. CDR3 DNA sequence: TGTGCCAGCAGTTCAAGGGGGCTTTCACCCCTCCACTTT. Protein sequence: CASSSRGLSPLHF.

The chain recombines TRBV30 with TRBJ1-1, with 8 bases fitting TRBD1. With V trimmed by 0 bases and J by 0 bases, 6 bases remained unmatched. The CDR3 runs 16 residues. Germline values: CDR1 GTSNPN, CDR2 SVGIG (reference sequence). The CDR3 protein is CAWSVQDRVMNTEAFF. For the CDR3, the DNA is TGTGCCTGGAGTGTTCAGGACAGGGTTATGAACACTGAAGCTTTCTTT.

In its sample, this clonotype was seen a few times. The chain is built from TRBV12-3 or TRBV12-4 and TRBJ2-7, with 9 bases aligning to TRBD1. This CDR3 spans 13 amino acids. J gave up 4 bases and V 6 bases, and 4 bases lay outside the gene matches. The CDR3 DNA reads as TGTGCCAGCAGCGTACAGGGGGCTTACGAGCAGTACTTC. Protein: CASSVQGAYEQYF.